This T cell receptor (beta chain) was found in a study of blood T cell repertoires in COVID-19. Data came from immunoSEQ multiplex PCR; TCRdb stores just in-frame clones and leaves some out. The data contain about 190,000 clones, about 88% of them seen just once; the ten biggest clones take up around 3.5%. The sequenced material came from PBMCs or T cells enriched from blood (not recorded which). The TCR comes from a woman aged 25 to 39 who had recovered from COVID-19.

The CDR3 DNA sequence: TGTGCCAGCTCACCAAGCCAGGGCGGGGGAACTGAAGCTTTCTTT. This sequence encodes CASSPSQGGGTEAFF. The chain couples TRBV18 to TRBJ1-1, with TRBD1 as a possible D gene (5 bases). Germline V gene lookup returns CDR1 KGHSH and CDR2 LQKENI. V gave up 2 bases and J gave up 5 bases, with 15 bases separating them. The CDR3 has 15 residues. Full variable domain (outside the CDR3, taken from reference TRBV18 and TRBJ1-1): NAGVMQNPRHLVRRRGQEARLRCSPMKGHSHVYWYRQLPEEGLKFMVYLQKENIIDESGMPKERFSAEFPKEGPSILRIQQVVRGDSAAYFCASSPSQGGGTEAFFGQGTRLTVV.